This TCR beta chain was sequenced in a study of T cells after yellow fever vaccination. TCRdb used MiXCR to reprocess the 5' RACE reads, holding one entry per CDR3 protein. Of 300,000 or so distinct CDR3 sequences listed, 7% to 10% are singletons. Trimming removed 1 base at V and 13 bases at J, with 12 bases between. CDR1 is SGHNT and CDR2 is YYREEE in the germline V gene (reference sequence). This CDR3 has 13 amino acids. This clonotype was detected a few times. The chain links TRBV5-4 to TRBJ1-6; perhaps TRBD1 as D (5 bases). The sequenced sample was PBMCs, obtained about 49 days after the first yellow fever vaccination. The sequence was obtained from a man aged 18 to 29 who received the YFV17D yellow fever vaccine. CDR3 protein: CASSLSSGGPLHF. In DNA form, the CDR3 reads TGTGCCAGCAGCTTGTCGTCCGGGGGGCCCCTCCACTTT.